These 12 T cell receptor beta chains were sequenced from one sample in a study of regulatory T cells in long-lasting Graves disease. HTBI primers from iRepertoire and Arm-PCR of CDR3 regions yielded the TCR beta libraries. TCRdb passed the multiplex PCR reads through MiXCR, listing each CDR3 protein once. The sample comprises fewer than 650,000 distinct CDR3 sequences, about 16% of which are singletons, and about 11% rests with the top ten. As for time point: newly diagnosed GD, antithyroid drugs for less than 3 months. RNA from PBMCs was the source of the TCR library. These sequences were also reported in another study, on T cells in Graves' hyperthyroidism and ophthalmopathy.

The sequencing here drew on peripheral blood mononuclear cells (PBMCs), taken at new diagnosis, from a patient treated with antithyroid drugs. These receptor sequences come from a man between 18 and 35 years old with Graves disease.

This chain links TRBV20-1 with TRBJ2-2; tentatively, D is TRBD2 (6 bases). V was trimmed by 0 bases and J by 6 bases, leaving 11 bases between them. The germline CDR1 and CDR2 sequences are DFQATT and SNEGSKA (reference sequence). This CDR3 is 14 amino acids long. DNA for the CDR3: TGCAGTGCTAGAGATGGAGGGACTTCCGGGGAGCTGTTTTTT. Protein: CSARDGGTSGELFF.

This clonotype turned up a few times. The J gene is TRBJ2-7, the V gene TRBV20-1; the match to TRBD2 covers 7 bases. This CDR3 contains 15 residues. Germline V gene data show CDR1 as DFQATT and CDR2 as SNEGSKA (reference sequence). With V trimmed by 4 bases and J by 3 bases, 12 bases remained unmatched. In DNA, the CDR3 is TGCAGTGCTAAAGATTTAGCGGGCGCAAGCTACGAGCAGTACTTC. Protein product: CSAKDLAGASYEQYF.

The sample holds many counts of this clonotype. CDR3 sequence: CARAEVSSYNEQFF. The DNA of the CDR3 is TGTGCTAGGGCAGAGGTAAGCTCCTACAATGAGCAGTTCTTC. V usage is TRBV12-5 and J usage is TRBJ2-1; D is undetermined. Looked up from germline, CDR1 is LGHNT and CDR2 is FRNRAP. This CDR3 has 14 amino acids. The V end lost 9 bases, the J end lost 0 bases, and 12 bases lay between the germline ends.

The sample holds many counts of this clonotype. The genes are TRBV6-1 and TRBJ2-5, with a possible D match to TRBD2 (6 bases). Trimming shortened V by 4 bases and J by 4 bases, and 16 bases separated the two germline ends. The CDR3 covers 15 residues. The germline gives CDR1 MNHNS, CDR2 SASEGT. The CDR3 sequence: CASSGVGGGAETQYF. CDR3 sequence (DNA): TGTGCCAGCAGTGGGGTCGGGGGAGGAGCAGAGACCCAGTACTTC.

This clonotype was counted a few times. This chain connects TRBV30 to TRBJ1-3; D might be TRBD1 (6 bases). The V gene lost 2 bases and the J gene lost 2 bases, with 7 bases spanning the gap. Germline CDR1 and CDR2: GTSNPN and SVGIG (reference sequence). The CDR3 totals 13 residues. CDR3 sequence: CAWSWTAGNTIYF. In nucleotides, the CDR3 is TGTGCCTGGAGTTGGACAGCTGGAAACACCATATATTTT.

The CDR3 here is CASGRGTVRETQYF. CDR3 in DNA: TGTGCTAGTGGCCGGGGGACGGTACGAGAGACCCAGTACTTC. The V and J genes are TRBV12-5 and TRBJ2-5; TRBD2 might be the D (6 bases). With 6 bases removed from V and 4 bases from J, the gap between germline ends came to 15 bases. This CDR3 spans 14 amino acids. Germline V gene sequence: CDR1 LGHNT, CDR2 FRNRAP.

The sample holds many counts of this clonotype. The chain is built from TRBV2 and TRBJ2-7, with unresolved D. From germline, CDR1 is SNHLY and CDR2 FYNNEI. The CDR3 has 10 amino acids. Trimming stripped 7 bases from V and 4 bases from J, with 5 bases between. The CDR3 spells CASTEYEQYF. CDR3 nucleotides: TGTGCCAGCACCGAGTACGAGCAGTACTTC.

In its sample, this clonotype was seen a few times. This chain links TRBV3-1 with TRBJ1-2; 7 bases agree with TRBD1. V lost 0 bases to trimming and J lost 6 bases; unmatched junction nucleotides: 10. Germline V lookup: CDR1 LGHDT, CDR2 YNNKEL (reference sequence). The CDR3 totals 16 residues. Written as DNA, the CDR3 is TGTGCCAGCAGCCAAGATCGGACAGGACCAAGGCATGGCTACACCTTC. Encoded protein: CASSQDRTGPRHGYTF. Full variable domain (rest looked up from reference TRBV3-1 and TRBJ1-2): DTAVSQTPKYLVTQMGNDKSIKCEQNLGHDTMYWYKQDSKKFLKIMFSYNNKELIINETVPNRFSPKSPDKAHLNLHINSLELGDSAVYFCASSQDRTGPRHGYTFGSGTRLTVV.

This clonotype came up a few times. The chain joins TRBV9 to TRBJ2-2; TRBD2 agrees at 11 bases. The junction had 10 bases not matched to a gene; V was cut back by 4 bases and J by 8 bases. This CDR3 comprises 16 residues. Germline values: CDR1 SGDLS, CDR2 YYNGEE. Here the CDR3 DNA reads TGTGCCAGCAGCAGTGCCGGGACTAGCGGTTCAGGGGAGCTGTTTTTT. This codes for CASSSAGTSGSGELFF.

Comments on this clonotype: The conserved closing phenylalanine or tryptophan is absent in this CDR3, likely reflecting a read error. V is TRBV30 and J is TRBJ1-1; maybe TRBD1 (5 bases). In germline, CDR1 is GTSNPN, CDR2 SVGIG (reference sequence). V shed 5 bases and J shed 4 bases, with 17 bases lying between them. There are 14 residues in the CDR3. The CDR3 coding sequence is TGTGCCTGGGGGGGTCGCCTGCGTGGCACTGAAGCTTTCCTT. The encoded protein is CAWGGRLRGTEAFL.

This clonotype was recorded a few times. The J gene is TRBJ1-5, the V gene TRBV28; 10 nucleotides match TRBD1. Germline V gives CDR1 MDHEN, CDR2 SYDVKM. With 9 bases clipped from V and 1 base from J, the junction kept 12 bases outside the gene matches. The CDR3 sequence is 17 residues long. CDR3 protein: CARAGTGVSWSNQPQHF. The CDR3 region has the DNA TGTGCCAGAGCGGGGACAGGGGTTTCTTGGAGCAATCAGCCCCAGCATTTT.

To note about this clonotype: A single base separates this from a much larger clone, so it may be a read error. The chain couples TRBV27 to TRBJ2-7; D may be TRBD1 (6 bases). Germline CDR1 reads MNHEY; CDR2 reads SMNVEV (reference sequence). With 3 bases removed from V and 6 bases from J, the gap between germline ends came to 9 bases. CDR3 length equals 12 residues. CDR3 DNA sequence: TGTGCCAGCAGTTTTCAGGGGACCGAGCAGTACTTC. It encodes CASSFQGTEQYF.